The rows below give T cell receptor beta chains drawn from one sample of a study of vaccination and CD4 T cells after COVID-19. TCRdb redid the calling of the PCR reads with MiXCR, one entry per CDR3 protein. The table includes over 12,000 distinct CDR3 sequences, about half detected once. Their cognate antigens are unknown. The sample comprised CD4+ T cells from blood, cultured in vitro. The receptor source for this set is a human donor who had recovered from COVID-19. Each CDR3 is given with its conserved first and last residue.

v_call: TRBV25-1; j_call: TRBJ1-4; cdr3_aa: CASSDPDNEKLFF
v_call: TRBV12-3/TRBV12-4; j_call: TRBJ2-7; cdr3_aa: CASSLGQAGGHYEQYF
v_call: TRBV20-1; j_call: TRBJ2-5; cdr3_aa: CSARGPGAPETQYF
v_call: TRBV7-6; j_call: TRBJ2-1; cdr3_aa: CASSYPGTGYYNEQFF
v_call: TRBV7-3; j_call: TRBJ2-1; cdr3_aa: CASSLTRNNEQFF
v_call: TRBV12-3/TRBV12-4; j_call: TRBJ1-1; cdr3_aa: CASSFQGAGEAFF
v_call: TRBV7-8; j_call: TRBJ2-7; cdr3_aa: CASSSTGISYEQYF
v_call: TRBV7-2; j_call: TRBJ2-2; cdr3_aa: CASSLRTGVTGELFF
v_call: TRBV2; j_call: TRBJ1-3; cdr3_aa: CASSGQGRAGNTIYF
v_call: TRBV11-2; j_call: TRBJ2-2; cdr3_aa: CASSFQGFSGLGRAGELFF
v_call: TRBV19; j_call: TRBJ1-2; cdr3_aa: CASSSGTGANYYGYTF
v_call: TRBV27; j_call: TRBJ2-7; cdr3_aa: CASSPYPSYEQYF
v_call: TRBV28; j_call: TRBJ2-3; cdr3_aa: CASSLAGSTDTQYF
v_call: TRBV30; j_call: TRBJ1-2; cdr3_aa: CAWNREGYGYTF
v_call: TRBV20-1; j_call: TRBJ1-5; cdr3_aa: CSAGDSGQPQHF
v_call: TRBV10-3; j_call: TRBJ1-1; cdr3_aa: CAITAEGNGRTEAFF
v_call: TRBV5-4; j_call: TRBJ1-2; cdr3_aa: CASSGDRARGYTF
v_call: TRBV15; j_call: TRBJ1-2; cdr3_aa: CATSRERTGAHTF
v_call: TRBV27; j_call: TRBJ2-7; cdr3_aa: CASSFGRGEYEQYF
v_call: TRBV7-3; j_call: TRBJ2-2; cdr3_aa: CASSAGSSTGELFF
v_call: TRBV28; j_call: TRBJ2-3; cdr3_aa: CASRGAGGGTDTQYF
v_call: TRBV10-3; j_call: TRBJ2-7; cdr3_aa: CATTRDRVYEQYF
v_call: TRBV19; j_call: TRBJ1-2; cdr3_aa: CATRSGGGYGYTF
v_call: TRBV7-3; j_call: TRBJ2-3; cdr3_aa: CASSLWGGRPDTQYF
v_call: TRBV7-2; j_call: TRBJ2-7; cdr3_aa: CASSPGPGSYYEQYF
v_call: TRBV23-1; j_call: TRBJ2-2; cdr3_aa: CASSQIPGPIRAGELFF
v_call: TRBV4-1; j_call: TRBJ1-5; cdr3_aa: CASSQGWARGPQPQHF
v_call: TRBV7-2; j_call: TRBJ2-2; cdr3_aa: CASSHPSGELFF
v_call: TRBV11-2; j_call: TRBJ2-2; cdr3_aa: CASSWLAGELFF
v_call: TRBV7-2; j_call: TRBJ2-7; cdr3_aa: CASSLTGQGAEQYF
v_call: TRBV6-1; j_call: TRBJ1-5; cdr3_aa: CASSEAGRGNLNQPQHF
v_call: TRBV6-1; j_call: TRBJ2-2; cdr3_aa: CASTTLGLAGELFF
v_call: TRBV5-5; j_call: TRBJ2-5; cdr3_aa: CASSFEDFEGETQYF
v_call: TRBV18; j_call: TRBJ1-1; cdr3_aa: CASSPLGPGTGNRVSEAFF
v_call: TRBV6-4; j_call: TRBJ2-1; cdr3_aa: CASPPGTQSSYNEQFF
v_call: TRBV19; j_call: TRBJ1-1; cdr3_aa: CASSLSRQGVTEAFF
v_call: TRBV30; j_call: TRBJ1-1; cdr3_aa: CAWGAGRDTEAFF
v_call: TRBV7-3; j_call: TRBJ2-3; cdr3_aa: CASSLTGNTDTQYF
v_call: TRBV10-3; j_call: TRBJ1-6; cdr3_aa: CAISEGSSYNSPLHF
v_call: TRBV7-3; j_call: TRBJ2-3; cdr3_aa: CASSPGPGVSTDTQYF
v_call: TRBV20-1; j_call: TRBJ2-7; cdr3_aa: CSARAPSGRGGVYEQYF
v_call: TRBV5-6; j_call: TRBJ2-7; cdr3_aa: CASSLPQGLTYEQYF
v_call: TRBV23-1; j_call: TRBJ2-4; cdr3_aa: CASSQQGLLGKNIQYF
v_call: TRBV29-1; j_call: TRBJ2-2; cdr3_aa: CSSTGPGGNTGELFF
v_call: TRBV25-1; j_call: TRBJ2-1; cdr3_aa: CASSLAGAGEQFF
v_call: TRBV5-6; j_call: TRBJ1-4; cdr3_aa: CASSKDKSGTNEKLFF
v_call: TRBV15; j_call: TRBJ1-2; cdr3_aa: CATSRVRDHPPGGYTF
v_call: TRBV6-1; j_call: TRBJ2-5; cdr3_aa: CASTFTGEETQYF
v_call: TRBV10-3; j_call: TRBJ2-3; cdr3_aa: CAIRGDIEDTQYF